This T cell receptor (beta chain) was recorded in a study of cytomegalovirus exposure and HLA in healthy donors. Background on the study: Researchers found that 81% of over 350 genotyped donors fell within the Caucasian-associated ancestry cluster.

Primers: 60 Vbeta forward and 13 Jbeta reverse. Using immunoSEQ multiplex PCR, the repertoire was profiled, and TCRdb retains in-frame clones only, with some absent. The data contain about 130,000 clones, approximately 80% of them seen just once; the ten biggest clones take up 4% to 4.5%. The CDR3 is 17 amino acids. V gave up 3 bases and J gave up 5 bases; unmatched junction bases: 12. CDR1 and CDR2 (germline): SGDLS, YYNGEE. Study outcomes and limitations: Presence/absence analyses treated sequencing depth as roughly uniform across donors. Immune exposure data for these donors was limited to CMV serostatus.

Notes on this clone: Its antigen remains unknown.

This TCR derives from a woman between 35 and 50 years old in good health and CMV-seronegative. The sample taken for sequencing was PBMCs. The V call is TRBV9, the J call TRBJ2-1; 9 positions agree with TRBD1. CDR3 amino acids: CASSAPVRDRANNEQFF. In nucleotides, the CDR3 is TGTGCCAGCAGCGCCCCGGTAAGGGACAGGGCCAACAATGAGCAGTTCTTC.